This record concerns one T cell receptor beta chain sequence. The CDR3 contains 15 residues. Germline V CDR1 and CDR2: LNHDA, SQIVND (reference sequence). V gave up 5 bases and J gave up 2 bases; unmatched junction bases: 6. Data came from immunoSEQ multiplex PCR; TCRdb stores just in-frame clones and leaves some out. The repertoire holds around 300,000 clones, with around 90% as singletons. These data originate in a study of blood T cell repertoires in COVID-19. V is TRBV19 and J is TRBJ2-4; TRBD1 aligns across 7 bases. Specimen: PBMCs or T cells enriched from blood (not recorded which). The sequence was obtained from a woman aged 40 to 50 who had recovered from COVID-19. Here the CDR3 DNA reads TGTGCCAGTAGTCCACGGGACAGCTCCAAAAACATTCAGTACTTC. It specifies CASSPRDSSKNIQYF.